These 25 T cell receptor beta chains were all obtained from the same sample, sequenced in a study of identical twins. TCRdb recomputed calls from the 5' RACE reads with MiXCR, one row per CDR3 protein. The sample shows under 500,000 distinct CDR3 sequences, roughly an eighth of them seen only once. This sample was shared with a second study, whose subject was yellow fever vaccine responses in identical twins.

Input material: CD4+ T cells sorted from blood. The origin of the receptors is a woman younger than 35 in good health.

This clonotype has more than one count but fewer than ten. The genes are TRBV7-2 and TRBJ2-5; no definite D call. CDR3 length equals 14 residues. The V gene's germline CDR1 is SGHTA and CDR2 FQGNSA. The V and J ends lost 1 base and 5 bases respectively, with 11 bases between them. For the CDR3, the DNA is TGTGCCAGCAGCTTAGTAGGGAATCGGGAGACCCAGTACTTC. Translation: CASSLVGNRETQYF. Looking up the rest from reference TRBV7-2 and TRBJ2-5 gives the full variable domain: GAGVSQSPSNKVTEKGKDVELRCDPISGHTALYWYRQSLGQGLEFLIYFQGNSAPDKSGLPSDRFSAERTGGSVSTLTIQRTQQEDSAVYLCASSLVGNRETQYFGPGTRLLVL.

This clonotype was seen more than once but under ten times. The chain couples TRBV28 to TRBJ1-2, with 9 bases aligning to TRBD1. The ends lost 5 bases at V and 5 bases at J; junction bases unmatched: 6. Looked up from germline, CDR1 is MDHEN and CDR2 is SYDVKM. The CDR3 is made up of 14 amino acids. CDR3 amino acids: CASSTGTGLYGYTF. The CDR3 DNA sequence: TGTGCCAGCAGTACCGGGACAGGGTTGTATGGCTACACCTTC.

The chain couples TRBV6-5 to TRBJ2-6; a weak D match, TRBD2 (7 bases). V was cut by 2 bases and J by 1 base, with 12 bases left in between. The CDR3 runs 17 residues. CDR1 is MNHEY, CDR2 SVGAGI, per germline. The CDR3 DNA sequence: TGTGCCAGCAGTTACGGCGGGGGCTATTCTGGGGCCAACGTCCTGACTTTC. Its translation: CASSYGGGYSGANVLTF.

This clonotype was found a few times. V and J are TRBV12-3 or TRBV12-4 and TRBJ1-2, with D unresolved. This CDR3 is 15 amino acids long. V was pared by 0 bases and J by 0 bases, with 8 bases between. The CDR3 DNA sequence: TGTGCCAGCAGTTTAGCGTCCGGCTCTAACTATGGCTACACCTTC. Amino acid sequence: CASSLASGSNYGYTF.

Here the CDR3 reads CASSLASGGASEQFF. The CDR3 DNA sequence: TGTGCCAGCAGCTTAGCTAGCGGGGGGGCCTCTGAGCAGTTCTTC. The chain is built from TRBV7-2 and TRBJ2-1, with 11 bases lining up with TRBD2. This CDR3 contains 15 residues. The germline V gene encodes CDR1 SGHTA and CDR2 FQGNSA. V dropped 0 bases and J dropped 9; count of bases not matched to a gene: 4.

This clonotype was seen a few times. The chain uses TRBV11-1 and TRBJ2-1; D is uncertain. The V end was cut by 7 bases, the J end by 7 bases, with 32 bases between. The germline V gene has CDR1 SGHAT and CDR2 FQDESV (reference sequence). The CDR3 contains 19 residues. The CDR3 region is CASTGPAPVLGLFPNEQFF. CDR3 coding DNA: TGTGCCAGCACCGGTCCCGCGCCCGTTCTAGGCCTCTTCCCAAATGAGCAGTTCTTC. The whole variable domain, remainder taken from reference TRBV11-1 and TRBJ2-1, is EAEVAQSPRYKITEKSQAVAFWCDPISGHATLYWYRQILGQGPELLVQFQDESVVDDSQLPKDRFSAERLKGVDSTLKIQPAELGDSAMYLCASTGPAPVLGLFPNEQFFGPGTRLTVL.

The DNA for the CDR3 is TGTGCCACCAGCAGAGAATCCCCCGGACAGGGGATCGAGCAGTACTTC. Its translation: CATSRESPGQGIEQYF. This chain links TRBV15 with TRBJ2-7; 9 nucleotides agree with TRBD1. The V gene end was trimmed by 0 bases and the J gene end by 6 bases; junction bases not matched to a gene: 9. The CDR3 is 16 residues long. Germline-derived CDR1 and CDR2 are LNHNV and YYDKDF (reference sequence).

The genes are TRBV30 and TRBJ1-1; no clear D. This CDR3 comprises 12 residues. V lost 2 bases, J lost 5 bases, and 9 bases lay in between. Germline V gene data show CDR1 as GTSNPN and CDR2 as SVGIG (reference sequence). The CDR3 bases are TGTGCCTGGAGTCTACAGTGGACTGAAGCTTTCTTT. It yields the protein CAWSLQWTEAFF.

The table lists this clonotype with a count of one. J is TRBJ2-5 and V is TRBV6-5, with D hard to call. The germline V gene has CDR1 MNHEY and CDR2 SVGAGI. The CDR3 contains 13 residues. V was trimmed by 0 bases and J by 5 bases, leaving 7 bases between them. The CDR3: CASSYSMRETQYF. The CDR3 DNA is TGTGCCAGCAGTTACTCGATGCGGGAGACCCAGTACTTC.

The CDR3 region has the DNA TGTGCCAGCAGTCCATCTAGCGGGGGCCAAGAGACCCAGTACTTC. Encoded protein: CASSPSSGGQETQYF. The V call is TRBV12-3 or TRBV12-4, the J call TRBJ2-5; 10 nucleotides agree with TRBD2. V trimming: 5 bases; J trimming: 1 base; junction bases outside the gene matches: 4. CDR3 length: 15 residues.

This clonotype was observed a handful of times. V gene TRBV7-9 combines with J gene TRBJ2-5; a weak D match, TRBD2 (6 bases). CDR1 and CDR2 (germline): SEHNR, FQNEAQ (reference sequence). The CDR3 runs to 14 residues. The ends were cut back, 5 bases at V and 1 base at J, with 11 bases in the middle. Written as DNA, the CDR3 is TGTGCCAGCAGCCTGGCGGGGCCCCAAGAGACCCAGTACTTC. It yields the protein CASSLAGPQETQYF.

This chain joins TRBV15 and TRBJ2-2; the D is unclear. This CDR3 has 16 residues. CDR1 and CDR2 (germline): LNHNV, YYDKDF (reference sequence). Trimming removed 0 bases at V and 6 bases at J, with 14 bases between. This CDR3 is CATSRDLEKISGELFF. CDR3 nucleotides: TGTGCCACCAGCAGAGATCTAGAGAAGATCTCCGGGGAGCTGTTTTTT.

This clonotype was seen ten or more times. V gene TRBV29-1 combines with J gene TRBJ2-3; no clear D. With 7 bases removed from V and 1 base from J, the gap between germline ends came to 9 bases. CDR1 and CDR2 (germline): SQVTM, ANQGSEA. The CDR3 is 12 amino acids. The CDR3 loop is CSGDTGTDTQYF. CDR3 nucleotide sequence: TGCAGCGGTGACACAGGCACAGATACGCAGTATTTT.

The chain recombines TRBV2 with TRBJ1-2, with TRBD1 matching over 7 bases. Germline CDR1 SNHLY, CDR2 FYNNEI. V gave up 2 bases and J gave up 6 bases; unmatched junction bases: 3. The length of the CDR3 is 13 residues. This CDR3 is CASSETGANGYTF. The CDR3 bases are TGTGCCAGCAGTGAAACAGGGGCAAATGGCTACACCTTC.

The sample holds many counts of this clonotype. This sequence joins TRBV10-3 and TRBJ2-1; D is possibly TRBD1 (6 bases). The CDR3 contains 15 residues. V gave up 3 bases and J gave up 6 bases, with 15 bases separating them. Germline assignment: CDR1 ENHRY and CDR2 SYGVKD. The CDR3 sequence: CAISELSGQTNEQFF. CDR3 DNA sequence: TGTGCCATCAGTGAACTCTCAGGACAGACCAATGAGCAGTTCTTC.

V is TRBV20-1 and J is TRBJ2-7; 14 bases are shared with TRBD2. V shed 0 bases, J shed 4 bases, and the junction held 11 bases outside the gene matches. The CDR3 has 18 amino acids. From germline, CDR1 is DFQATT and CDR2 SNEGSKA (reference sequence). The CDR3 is CSARDPRTSGGIMYEQYF. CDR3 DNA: TGCAGTGCTAGAGATCCCCGGACTAGCGGGGGGATTATGTACGAGCAGTACTTC.

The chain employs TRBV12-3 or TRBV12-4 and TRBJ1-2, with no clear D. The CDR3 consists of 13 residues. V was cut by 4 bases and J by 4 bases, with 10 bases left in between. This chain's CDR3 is CASSSGYGYGYTF. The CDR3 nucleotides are TGTGCCAGCAGTTCCGGTTATGGCTATGGCTACACCTTC.

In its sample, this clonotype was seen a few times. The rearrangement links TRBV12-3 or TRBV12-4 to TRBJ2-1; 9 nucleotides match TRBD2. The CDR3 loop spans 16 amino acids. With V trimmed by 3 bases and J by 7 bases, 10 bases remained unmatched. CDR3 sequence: CASSFPTSGKENEQFF. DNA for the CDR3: TGTGCCAGCAGTTTCCCGACTAGCGGCAAGGAGAATGAGCAGTTCTTC.

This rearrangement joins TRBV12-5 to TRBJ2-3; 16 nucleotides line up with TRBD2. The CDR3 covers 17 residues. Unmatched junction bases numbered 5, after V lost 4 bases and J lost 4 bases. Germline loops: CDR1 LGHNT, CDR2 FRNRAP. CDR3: CASGSTGTSGGADTQYF. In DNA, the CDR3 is TGTGCTAGTGGTTCAACCGGGACTAGCGGGGGGGCAGATACGCAGTATTTT. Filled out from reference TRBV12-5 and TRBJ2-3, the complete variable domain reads DARVTQTPRHKVTEMGQEVTMRCQPILGHNTVFWYRQTMMQGLELLAYFRNRAPLDDSGMPKDRFSAEMPDATLATLKIQPSEPRDSAVYFCASGSTGTSGGADTQYFGPGTRLTVL.

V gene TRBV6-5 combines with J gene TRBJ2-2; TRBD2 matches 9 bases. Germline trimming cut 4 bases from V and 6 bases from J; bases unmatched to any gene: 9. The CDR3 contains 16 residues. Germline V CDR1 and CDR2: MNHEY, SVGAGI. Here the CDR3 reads CASSFSGSLRAGELFF. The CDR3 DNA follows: TGTGCCAGCAGTTTTAGCGGGAGTCTAAGGGCCGGGGAGCTGTTTTTT.

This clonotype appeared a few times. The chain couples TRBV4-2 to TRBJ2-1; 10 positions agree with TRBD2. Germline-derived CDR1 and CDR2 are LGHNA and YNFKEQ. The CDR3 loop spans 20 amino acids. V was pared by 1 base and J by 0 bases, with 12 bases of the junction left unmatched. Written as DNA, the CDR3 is TGTGCCAGCAGCCAAGTAGTATTAGCGGGAGGCCCTAGCTCCTACAATGAGCAGTTCTTC. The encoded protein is CASSQVVLAGGPSSYNEQFF.

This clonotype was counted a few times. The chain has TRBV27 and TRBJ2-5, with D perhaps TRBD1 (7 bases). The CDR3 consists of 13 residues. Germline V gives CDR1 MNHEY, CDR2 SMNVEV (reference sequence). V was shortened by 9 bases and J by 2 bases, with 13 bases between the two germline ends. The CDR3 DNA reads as TGTGCCAGTCGGCAGGGGGGTCAAGAGACCCAGTACTTC. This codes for CASRQGGQETQYF.

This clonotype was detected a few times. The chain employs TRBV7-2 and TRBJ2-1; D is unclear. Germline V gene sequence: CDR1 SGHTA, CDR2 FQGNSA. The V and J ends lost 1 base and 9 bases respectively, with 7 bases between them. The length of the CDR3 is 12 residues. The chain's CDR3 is CASSLVVSEQFF. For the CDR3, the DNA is TGTGCCAGCAGCTTAGTAGTAAGTGAGCAGTTCTTC.

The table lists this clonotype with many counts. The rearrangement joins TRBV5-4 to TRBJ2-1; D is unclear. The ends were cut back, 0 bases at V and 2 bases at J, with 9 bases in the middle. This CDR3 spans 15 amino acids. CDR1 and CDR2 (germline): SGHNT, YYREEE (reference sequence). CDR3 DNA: TGTGCCAGCAGCTTGGTGGGTAGGGCCTACAATGAGCAGTTCTTC. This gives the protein CASSLVGRAYNEQFF.

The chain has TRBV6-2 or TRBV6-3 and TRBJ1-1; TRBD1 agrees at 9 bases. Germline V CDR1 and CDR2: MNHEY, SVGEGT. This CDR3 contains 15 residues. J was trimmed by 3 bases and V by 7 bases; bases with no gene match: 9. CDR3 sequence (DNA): TGTGCCAGCAACCCGGGACAGGGTAAGGACACTGAAGCTTTCTTT. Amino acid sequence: CASNPGQGKDTEAFF.